This TCR beta chain was sequenced during a study of cytomegalovirus exposure and HLA in healthy donors. Study findings and constraints: Analysis was carried out at a later point, and it linked a missense DCLRE1C variant to TCR beta V- and J-gene trimming.

Concerning this clone: Antigen: not known.

Researchers ran the PCR with 60 Vbeta and 13 Jbeta primers. The method was immunoSEQ multiplex PCR; TCRdb's version includes in-frame clones alone and lacks a portion of them. Seen here are under 200,000 clones, roughly 88% observed once, and the top ten hold about 9.3%. This receptor was obtained from a man aged 18-30 years in good health and CMV-seropositive. The sample was PBMCs.

This CDR3 reads CASSLGQGNPYEQYF. The CDR3 DNA sequence: TGCGCCAGCAGCTTGGGACAGGGAAATCCCTACGAGCAGTACTTC. This chain links TRBV5-1 with TRBJ2-7, with TRBD1 matching 7 bases. CDR1 is SGHRS, CDR2 YFSETQ, per germline. After removal of 0 bases from V and 2 bases from J, the junction contained 5 bases not matched to a gene. CDR3 size: 15 residues.